Below, one T cell receptor beta chain is given with its context. What it binds is not known. The treatment here: approximately 18 received Ad26.COV2.S at low or high dose, single or two shots; 5 received placebo; per-sample allocation not given. Samples came from day 63 after the first vaccine or placebo injection. J was trimmed by 3 bases and V by 5 bases; bases with no gene match: 4. The CDR3 runs 15 residues. Germline CDR1 SGHAT, CDR2 FQNNGV. Libraries were prepared by immunoSEQ multiplex PCR; TCRdb keeps only in-frame clonotypes and omits some of them. The table shows around 300,000 clones, with less than 90% occurring only once. The data stem from a study of Ad26.COV2.S vaccination and SARS-CoV-2 variants. About the research overall: Ad26.COV2.S was injected intramuscularly once or twice, 56 days apart. Study-wide results and limits: Participants in the vaccine arm had higher spike-specific TCR breadth; placebo recipients had lower.

The receptor was isolated from a person aged 18-60 years who received the Ad26.COV2.S COVID-19 vaccine or a placebo. J is TRBJ2-5 and V is TRBV11-2; 12 bases map to TRBD2. The material was peripheral blood, obtained in a trial of Ad26.COV2.S vaccine versus placebo. DNA of the CDR3: TGTGCCAGCAGCCCCTGGACTAGCGGGGAAGAGACCCAGTACTTC. Its translation: CASSPWTSGEETQYF.